The rows below give T cell receptor beta chains drawn from one sample of a study of neurological immune-mediated disorders. TCRdb redid the calling of the 5' RACE reads with MiXCR, one entry per CDR3 protein. The sample has 50,000 or so distinct CDR3 sequences, over 20% seen once. The sample consisted of PBMCs. These receptors were collected from a woman in her 70s in good health. The conserved cysteine and the conserved F or W are not part of the CDR3 here.

TRBV5-6	TRBJ1-1	ASRSQGFEAF
TRBV12-3/TRBV12-4	TRBJ2-7	ASSLHGNYEQY
TRBV20-1	TRBJ2-5	SVPRETQY
TRBV10-2	TRBJ1-2	ASSEWRQGNGYT
TRBV5-4	TRBJ2-5	ASSLKTGTLLETQY
TRBV5-1	TRBJ2-3	ASIGGEGGTDTQY
TRBV7-2	TRBJ1-5	ASSRDGNQPQH
TRBV12-3/TRBV12-4	TRBJ1-1	ASSLAGTPLNF
TRBV29-1	TRBJ2-6	SVESSGANVLT
TRBV6-2/TRBV6-3	TRBJ1-1	ASRYLTVEKPEAF
TRBV27	TRBJ1-5	ASSPTAGAPRH
TRBV7-2	TRBJ2-3	ASSFSWGTQY
TRBV4-2	TRBJ1-6	ASSQARGPDGSSYNSPLH
TRBV4-1	TRBJ2-1	ASSQEIDGRGNEQF
TRBV6-6	TRBJ1-6	ASSYTGYNSPLH
TRBV7-2	TRBJ2-7	ASSFWDSSYEQY
TRBV20-1	TRBJ2-3	SANRASSTDTQY
TRBV7-2	TRBJ1-2	ASRRNRLYGYT
TRBV27	TRBJ2-2	ASRLGRNTGELF
TRBV29-1	TRBJ2-3	SVAGRPGQGATDTQY
TRBV12-3/TRBV12-4	TRBJ1-5	ASRLGSNQPQH
TRBV7-8	TRBJ2-7	ASSRGRVTYEQY
TRBV7-2	TRBJ1-2	ASSSTPVPRGYT
TRBV20-1	TRBJ2-3	SASTIEGSDTQY
TRBV19	TRBJ1-2	ASSWTGNYGYT
TRBV10-2	TRBJ2-1	ATTPRVTTYNEQF
TRBV20-1	TRBJ1-1	SAREAGASNTEAF
TRBV7-2	TRBJ2-2	ASSLRTGEDTGELF